This T cell receptor beta chain was profiled in a study of control samples from healthy donors and cancer patients. The CDR3 is made up of 16 amino acids. Germline-derived CDR1 and CDR2 are SGHRS and YFSETQ. V lost 2 bases, J lost 2 bases, and 2 bases stayed unmatched. Profiled with immunoSEQ multiplex PCR; TCRdb holds only in-frame clones, not every one. Counted here are about 79,000 clones, more than 85% occurring once; the ten biggest clones make up over 0.95%. The specimen sequenced was PBMCs. The chain uses TRBV5-1 and TRBJ2-3; TRBD2 matches at 13 bases. The source is a woman in her forties with lung cancer. The CDR3 DNA reads as TGCGCCAGCAGCTTCGGGACTAGCGGGGCCACAGATACGCAGTATTTT. It specifies CASSFGTSGATDTQYF.